The 32 T cell receptor beta chains below were found in one sample sequenced in a study of blood T cell repertoires in COVID-19. Generated by immunoSEQ multiplex PCR, the TCRdb table keeps only in-frame clones and is missing some. This sample has around 250,000 clones; around nine tenths occur once, and the top ten carry 6% to 9%. The sample taken for sequencing was peripheral blood. Receptors were obtained from a woman aged 70-85 years with active or convalescent COVID-19.

This sequence joins TRBV14 and TRBJ1-2; D is undetermined. Trimming took 4 bases from V and 6 from J, leaving 15 bases between them. Germline CDR1 SGHDN, CDR2 FVKESK. The CDR3 consists of 14 residues. CDR3 sequence: CASSPAGSTHGYTF. The DNA for the CDR3 is TGTGCCAGCAGCCCCGCCGGTTCGACACATGGCTACACCTTC.

This rearrangement joins TRBV14 to TRBJ1-1, with D unresolved. There are 14 residues in the CDR3. Germline assignment: CDR1 SGHDN and CDR2 FVKESK. V lost 4 bases and J lost 1, with 10 bases in between. CDR3 sequence reads: CASSPVEPNTEAFF. The DNA for the CDR3 is TGTGCCAGCAGCCCCGTAGAACCGAACACTGAAGCTTTCTTT.

The chain employs TRBV5-6 and TRBJ2-3, with 7 bases that match TRBD1. J was trimmed by 2 bases and V by 0 bases; bases with no gene match: 6. Germline CDR1 and CDR2: SGHDT and YYEEEE. The CDR3 has 16 amino acids. This CDR3 reads CASSLEGTAFTDTQYF. DNA for the CDR3: TGTGCCAGCAGCTTGGAGGGGACAGCCTTCACAGATACGCAGTATTTT.

This chain joins TRBV2 and TRBJ1-2; unclear D gene. This CDR3 is 11 amino acids long. Germline CDR1 is SNHLY and CDR2 is FYNNEI. V was trimmed by 4 bases and J by 4 bases, leaving 4 bases between them. As DNA, the CDR3 is TGTGCCAGCAGTGGTCTCTATGGCTACACCTTC. Residues: CASSGLYGYTF.

The CDR3 region is CASRLAGVNEQFF. The CDR3 region has the DNA TGTGCCAGCAGGCTAGCGGGGGTCAATGAGCAGTTCTTC. This chain joins TRBV12-3 or TRBV12-4 and TRBJ2-1; 10 positions match TRBD2. CDR3 size: 13 residues. The J segment lost 6 bases and the V segment lost 6 bases, leaving 2 bases of the junction unmatched.

V and J are TRBV4-2 and TRBJ2-6, with 10 bases matching TRBD2. Germline V gives CDR1 LGHNA, CDR2 YNFKEQ. The CDR3 is 18 amino acids. V dropped 1 base and J dropped 2; count of bases not matched to a gene: 5. CDR3 residues: CASSQVEGTSAGANVLTF. The CDR3 nucleotides read TGTGCCAGCAGCCAAGTTGAAGGGACTAGCGCTGGGGCCAACGTCCTGACTTTC.

This rearrangement joins TRBV4-2 to TRBJ2-5, with a weak D call TRBD2 (6 bases). The CDR3 is made up of 13 amino acids. Germline-derived CDR1 and CDR2 are LGHNA and YNFKEQ. V gave up 8 bases and J gave up 2 bases, with 12 bases separating them. The CDR3 nucleotides are TGTGCCAGCGGTCCCGGGACTCAAGAGACCCAGTACTTC. Translating it yields CASGPGTQETQYF.

The rearrangement links TRBV12-5 to TRBJ1-5; D is undetermined. Trimming shortened V by 8 bases and J by 7 bases, and 6 bases separated the two germline ends. The CDR3 consists of 10 residues. In germline, CDR1 is LGHNT, CDR2 FRNRAP. In DNA form, the CDR3 reads TGTGCTAGTCCTGTACAGCCCCAGCATTTT. Translating it yields CASPVQPQHF.

The CDR3 region is CAISVHSGANVLTF. In DNA form, the CDR3 reads TGTGCCATCAGTGTACACTCTGGGGCCAACGTCCTGACTTTC. J is TRBJ2-6 and V is TRBV10-3; D is undetermined. The V gene's germline CDR1 is ENHRY and CDR2 SYGVKD. CDR3 size: 14 residues. The V gene lost 4 bases and the J gene lost 0 bases, with 4 bases spanning the gap.

This chain uses TRBV7-2 with TRBJ2-2; 7 nucleotides line up with TRBD1. Per the germline V gene, CDR1 is SGHTA and CDR2 is FQGNSA. Unmatched junction bases numbered 12, after V lost 5 bases and J lost 3 bases. The CDR3 covers 17 residues. In nucleotides, the CDR3 is TGTGCCAGCAGCCTAAGGGGGCTCGGGGCCTACACCGGGGAGCTGTTTTTT. As protein: CASSLRGLGAYTGELFF.

This clone is a singleton in its sample. This chain uses TRBV6-5 with TRBJ1-6, with TRBD1 matching over 7 bases. The CDR3 is 15 amino acids. V trimming: 7 bases; J trimming: 4 bases; junction bases outside the gene matches: 7. Germline V gene lookup returns CDR1 MNHEY and CDR2 SVGAGI. As DNA, the CDR3 is TGTGCCAGCACCAGACTACAGGGGTATAATTCACCCCTCCACTTT. Its protein is CASTRLQGYNSPLHF.

The V call is TRBV3-1 (or the pseudogene TRBV3-2), the J call TRBJ2-7; 8 positions agree with TRBD2. Germline lookup yields CDR1 LGHDT and CDR2 YNNKEL (reference sequence). The V and J ends lost 2 bases and 3 bases, in that order; junction bases with no gene match: 6. CDR3 size: 15 residues. The CDR3 loop is CASSQRGLGDYEQYF. As DNA, the CDR3 is TGTGCCAGCAGCCAAAGGGGACTAGGAGACTACGAGCAGTACTTC.

This clone was observed a few times. The chain recombines TRBV27 with TRBJ2-5, with TRBD1 matching 12 bases. Trimming cost V 8 bases and J 4 bases; bases outside gene matches: 5. This CDR3 contains 14 residues. From germline, CDR1 is MNHEY and CDR2 SMNVEV (reference sequence). The CDR3 here is CASGGQGALETQYF. CDR3 bases: TGTGCCAGCGGGGGACAGGGGGCCTTAGAGACCCAGTACTTC.

The genes are TRBV6-6 and TRBJ2-1, with TRBD2 matching over 8 bases. This CDR3 comprises 16 residues. V lost 6 bases and J lost 12; bases outside the gene matches: 19. CDR1 MNHNY and CDR2 SVGAGI come from the germline V gene (reference sequence). This CDR3 is CASSPPSGLVDPRQFF. CDR3 sequence (DNA): TGTGCCAGCAGCCCACCCTCGGGACTAGTGGATCCGAGGCAGTTCTTC.

This clone was counted a few times. The V gene is TRBV7-2, the J gene TRBJ1-5, with 7 nucleotides matching TRBD1. Trimming at V came to 4 bases and at J to 8 bases, leaving 8 bases not matched to a gene. Germline V gene lookup returns CDR1 SGHTA and CDR2 FQGNSA. The CDR3 sequence is 14 residues long. This chain's CDR3 is CASSSTLRGEPQHF. The CDR3 nucleotides read TGTGCCAGCAGCTCTACCCTCAGGGGGGAGCCCCAGCATTTT.

The chain combines TRBV19 with TRBJ2-1; D is perhaps TRBD1 (5 bases). V was pared by 7 bases and J by 6 bases, with 16 bases between. The germline V gene encodes CDR1 LNHDA and CDR2 SQIVND (reference sequence). The CDR3 covers 14 residues. CDR3 protein: CASMTRGRGNEQFF. The CDR3 DNA is TGTGCCAGTATGACGCGCGGTAGGGGCAATGAGCAGTTCTTC.

Only a few counts were recorded for this clone. CDR3 sequence reads: CASSQGQGAKANYGYTF. The CDR3 DNA reads as TGCGCCAGCAGCCAAGGACAGGGGGCAAAAGCTAACTATGGCTACACCTTC. The chain is built from TRBV5-1 and TRBJ1-2, with 11 nucleotides matching TRBD1. Trimming at V came to 4 bases and at J to 0 bases, leaving 8 bases not matched to a gene. CDR3 length equals 17 residues. Per the germline V gene, CDR1 is SGHRS and CDR2 is YFSETQ. The complete variable domain, with remaining parts taken from reference TRBV5-1 and TRBJ1-2, reads KAGVTQTPRYLIKTRGQQVTLSCSPISGHRSVSWYQQTPGQGLQFLFEYFSETQRNKGNFPGRFSGRQFSNSRSEMNVSTLELGDSALYLCASSQGQGAKANYGYTFGSGTRLTVV.

Only one count was recorded for this clone. The chain employs TRBV18 and TRBJ2-5; 8 bases fit TRBD1. Germline-derived CDR1 and CDR2 are KGHSH and LQKENI. V shed 5 bases and J 3 bases; nucleotides not matched to a gene: 14. The CDR3 has 17 amino acids. This CDR3 is CASSKIKGTGGKETQYF. CDR3 in DNA: TGTGCCAGCTCAAAAATTAAGGGCACAGGGGGGAAAGAGACCCAGTACTTC.

The CDR3 nucleotides read TGTGCCAGCAGGGAGATATCAGGACACCTCTACACCTTC. Translating gives CASREISGHLYTF. The V and J genes are TRBV6-5 and TRBJ1-2; possibly TRBD1 for D (5 bases). Trimming took off 6 bases at V and 10 bases at J, with 18 bases between the two ends. The CDR3 has 13 residues. The germline V gene encodes CDR1 MNHEY and CDR2 SVGAGI.

The rearrangement joins TRBV5-1 to TRBJ2-7; 8 bases agree with TRBD1. The J segment lost 2 bases and the V segment lost 4 bases, leaving 2 bases of the junction unmatched. Germline V gene data show CDR1 as SGHRS and CDR2 as YFSETQ. The CDR3 is made up of 13 amino acids. The CDR3 reads CASSLTGAYEQYF. In DNA form, the CDR3 reads TGCGCCAGCAGCCTGACAGGGGCCTACGAGCAGTACTTC.

The chain couples TRBV19 to TRBJ2-7; maybe TRBD2 (5 bases). CDR3 size: 16 residues. V shed 4 bases and J shed 2 bases, with 18 bases lying between them. Germline lookup yields CDR1 LNHDA and CDR2 SQIVND (reference sequence). Here the CDR3 reads CASSRKGGGSAYEQYF. For the CDR3, the DNA is TGTGCCAGTAGTAGGAAAGGAGGAGGCAGCGCCTACGAGCAGTACTTC.

The chain uses TRBV9 and TRBJ1-1; the D gene is possibly TRBD1 (6 bases). The length of the CDR3 is 16 residues. Germline-derived CDR1 and CDR2 are SGDLS and YYNGEE. V lost 0 bases, J lost 3 bases, and 15 bases lay in between. CDR3 region: CASSVGRGQRDTEAFF. CDR3 nucleotides: TGTGCCAGCAGCGTAGGCAGGGGACAACGAGACACTGAAGCTTTCTTT.

V usage is TRBV6-5 and J usage is TRBJ2-7; 8 bases are a match to TRBD1. The CDR3 length is 15 residues. Per the germline V gene, CDR1 is MNHEY and CDR2 is SVGAGI. The ends lost 8 bases at V and 7 bases at J; junction bases unmatched: 16. The CDR3 protein is CASVGWGRGRMEQYF. The DNA for the CDR3 is TGTGCCAGCGTTGGTTGGGGCAGGGGGCGAATGGAGCAGTACTTC.

This sequence joins TRBV19 and TRBJ2-4; D might be TRBD1 (6 bases). Germline CDR1 LNHDA, CDR2 SQIVND (reference sequence). There are 15 residues in the CDR3. Trimming took 4 bases from V and 5 from J, leaving 15 bases between them. The CDR3 loop is CASSTRQDIQNIQYF. The CDR3 nucleotides are TGTGCCAGTAGTACCAGACAGGATATCCAAAACATTCAGTACTTC.

The J gene is TRBJ1-1, the V gene TRBV7-3; D may be TRBD1 (5 bases). The CDR3 consists of 14 residues. Deletions cut 3 bases from V and 2 bases from J, with 10 bases between. Germline CDR1 is SGHTA and CDR2 is FQGTGA. The CDR3 DNA sequence: TGTGCCAGCAGCTTGGGACTGACCAACACTGAAGCTTTCTTT. Translation gives CASSLGLTNTEAFF.

The V and J genes are TRBV7-8 and TRBJ2-1, with D perhaps TRBD1 (6 bases). The germline gives CDR1 SGHVS, CDR2 FQNEAQ. V dropped 8 bases and J dropped 0 bases, with 14 bases sitting between them. This CDR3 has 15 residues. The CDR3 protein is CASLRGTPSYNEQFF. As DNA, the CDR3 is TGTGCCAGCCTTAGGGGGACCCCCTCCTACAATGAGCAGTTCTTC.

The CDR3 here is CATSRDLGGWEGGNEQFF. In DNA form, the CDR3 reads TGTGCCACCAGCAGAGATTTGGGGGGCTGGGAGGGAGGCAATGAGCAGTTCTTC. V usage is TRBV15 and J usage is TRBJ2-1, with D perhaps matching TRBD2 (7 bases). V lost 0 bases to trimming and J lost 6 bases, with 21 bases between them. This CDR3 has 18 amino acids. Germline CDR1 and CDR2: LNHNV and YYDKDF (reference sequence).

This clone was found once. As DNA, the CDR3 is TGCGCCAGCAGTGAGTCGCGGGGACAGCTGAACACTGAAGCTTTCTTT. It translates to CASSESRGQLNTEAFF. The chain employs TRBV10-1 and TRBJ1-1; 7 nucleotides align to TRBD1. V was clipped by 0 bases and J by 0 bases; unmatched bases: 4. The germline gives CDR1 WNHNN, CDR2 SYGVQD (reference sequence). This CDR3 contains 16 residues.

The chain employs TRBV5-1 and TRBJ2-3; D is unresolved. V was shortened by 0 bases and J by 3 bases, with 5 bases between the two germline ends. The CDR3 covers 13 residues. Germline V lookup: CDR1 SGHRS, CDR2 YFSETQ. The CDR3 sequence is CASSLDHTDTQYF. DNA of the CDR3: TGCGCCAGCAGCTTGGATCATACAGATACGCAGTATTTT.

CDR3 loop: CASSYNTANNYGYTF. CDR3 nucleotides: TGTGCCAGCAGTTACAACACAGCTAATAACTATGGCTACACCTTC. V is TRBV6-5 and J is TRBJ1-2; D not resolved. Per germline, CDR1 MNHEY and CDR2 SVGAGI. The V end lost 2 bases, the J end lost 1 base, and 11 bases lay between the germline ends. The CDR3 runs 15 residues.

This chain connects TRBV4-3 to TRBJ1-5; D is uncertain. Between the trimmed V and J ends, which lost 0 bases and 4 bases, there was a span of 13 bases. Per germline, CDR1 LGHNA and CDR2 YSLEER. The CDR3 is made up of 16 amino acids. CDR3 residues: CASSQDGPGRNQPQHF. In DNA form, the CDR3 reads TGCGCCAGCAGCCAAGATGGTCCCGGTCGAAATCAGCCCCAGCATTTT.

The table lists this clone with a few counts. The chain joins TRBV19 to TRBJ1-1, with D perhaps TRBD1 (6 bases). The CDR3 has 15 amino acids. CDR1 and CDR2 (germline): LNHDA, SQIVND (reference sequence). The ends were cut back, 6 bases at V and 0 bases at J, with 14 bases in the middle. The CDR3 is CASSPTGSMNTEAFF. Written as DNA, the CDR3 is TGTGCCAGTAGCCCAACAGGGTCTATGAACACTGAAGCTTTCTTT.